These 30 T cell receptor beta chains originate from one sample sequenced in a study of chemoradiotherapy in HPV16-positive cancers. Some clones are missing from TCRdb's copy, which holds only in-frame ones; the method was immunoSEQ multiplex PCR. The sample shows about 4,700 clones, 65% to 85% of them seen only once. This sample comprised tumor tissue, obtained from a patient who underwent chemoradiotherapy. The receptor set was obtained from a human donor with HPV-associated anogenital cancer.

The J gene is TRBJ1-1, the V gene TRBV5-1; TRBD1 matches at 9 bases. V gave up 4 bases and J gave up 5 bases; unmatched junction bases: 6. CDR1 and CDR2 from the germline V gene are SGHRS and YFSETQ. This CDR3 spans 14 amino acids. The CDR3 coding sequence is TGCGCCAGCAGCGTAGAAGGGACAGGGACTGAAGCTTTCTTT. This translates into CASSVEGTGTEAFF.

This clone has a single count. The chain joins TRBV10-1 to TRBJ2-6, with 8 nucleotides matching TRBD1. The germline gives CDR1 WNHNN, CDR2 SYGVQD (reference sequence). V was clipped by 6 bases and J by 3 bases; unmatched bases: 13. CDR3 length: 18 amino acids. The CDR3 spells CASSDPGDRGCGANVLTF. The CDR3 nucleotides are TGCGCCAGCAGCGATCCAGGTGACAGGGGTTGTGGGGCCAACGTCCTGACTTTC.

Note on this clone: The DNA is left out, because the CDR3 cannot be placed on it with certainty; the CDR3 is given as TCRdb lists it. V gene TRBV19 combines with J gene TRBJ1-5; the D call in the table, TRBD1, was not verified against the DNA. Germline V gene sequence: CDR1 LNHDA, CDR2 SQIVND (reference sequence). The CDR3 extends over 14 residues, inclusive of both ends. The CDR3: CASTTVEGAQPQHF.

The chain links TRBV2 to TRBJ2-3; D possibly uses TRBD1 or TRBD2 (6 bases each). Germline CDR1 and CDR2: SNHLY and FYNNEI. This CDR3 has 14 amino acids. V dropped 8 bases and J dropped 2 bases, with 14 bases sitting between them. The CDR3 reads CASAGHLSTDTQYF. The CDR3 DNA reads as TGTGCCAGCGCGGGACACCTATCCACAGATACGCAGTATTTT.

The CDR3 is CASSQEGVGSSSELFF. CDR3 coding DNA: TGTGCCAGCAGCCAGGAGGGAGTAGGTTCTTCCTCCGAGCTGTTTTTT. V usage is TRBV7-7 and J usage is TRBJ2-2; weak D call: TRBD2 (6 bases). The length of the CDR3 is 16 residues. CDR1 is SSHAT, CDR2 FNYEAQ, per germline (reference sequence). V shed 5 bases and J shed 11 bases, with 24 bases lying between them.

This clone was seen only a few times. CDR3 region: CASSTRGGNGELFF. CDR3 bases: TGTGCCAGCAGCACCCGGGGGGGTAACGGGGAGCTGTTTTTT. V gene TRBV9 combines with J gene TRBJ2-2; 8 nucleotides align to TRBD2. V lost 4 bases to trimming and J lost 7 bases; unmatched junction nucleotides: 6. The CDR3 runs 14 residues. Germline V CDR1 and CDR2: SGDLS, YYNGEE.

The rearrangement links TRBV4-1 to TRBJ2-5; no clear D. The CDR3 spans 13 residues. The germline CDR1 and CDR2 sequences are MGHRA and YSYEKL. Trimming removed 3 bases from V and 0 bases from J, with 5 bases in between. CDR3 in DNA: TGCGCCAGCAGCCACGCGGACCAAGAGACCCAGTACTTC. Translating gives CASSHADQETQYF.

CDR3 in DNA: TGCGCCAGCAGCCGAGGGACACCAATCGGGCCCCAGCATTTT. Translation: CASSRGTPIGPQHF. The chain uses TRBV5-1 and TRBJ1-5; D might be TRBD1 (6 bases). This CDR3 comprises 14 residues. Germline CDR1 SGHRS, CDR2 YFSETQ. V gave up 4 bases and J gave up 9 bases, with 17 bases separating them. Together with reference TRBV5-1 and TRBJ1-5, the CDR3 gives the full variable domain: KAGVTQTPRYLIKTRGQQVTLSCSPISGHRSVSWYQQTPGQGLQFLFEYFSETQRNKGNFPGRFSGRQFSNSRSEMNVSTLELGDSALYLCASSRGTPIGPQHFGDGTRLSIL.

The V gene is TRBV18, the J gene TRBJ2-5, with 7 bases aligning to TRBD1. The CDR3 sequence is 14 residues long. The germline CDR1 and CDR2 sequences are KGHSH and LQKENI. After removal of 3 bases from V and 5 bases from J, the junction contained 6 bases not matched to a gene. The CDR3 DNA sequence: TGTGCCAGCTCACCTAGACAGGGTCGGGAGACCCAGTACTTC. It specifies CASSPRQGRETQYF.

This chain uses TRBV21-1 with TRBJ1-2. TRBV21-1 is classified as a pseudogene. The CDR3 runs 18 residues. For the CDR3, the DNA is TGTGCCAGCAGCAAACACGGCGTGGGGAACGGGGGGTCTTATGGCTACACCTTC. Translating gives CASSKHGVGNGGSYGYTF.

This sequence joins TRBV6-5 and TRBJ1-1; D not certain. The CDR3 sequence is 15 residues long. Trimming removed 0 bases from V and 5 bases from J, with 13 bases in between. The germline V gene has CDR1 MNHEY and CDR2 SVGAGI. The CDR3 protein is CASSYSNPLATEAFF. The CDR3 bases are TGTGCCAGCAGTTACTCGAACCCTCTGGCTACTGAAGCTTTCTTT.

CDR3 protein: CAISDPNREQFF. Written as DNA, the CDR3 is TGTGCCATCAGTGACCCTAATAGGGAGCAGTTCTTC. The rearrangement uses TRBV10-3 and TRBJ2-1; no definite D call. The V gene's germline CDR1 is ENHRY and CDR2 SYGVKD. Trimming cost V 3 bases and J 10 bases, with 10 bases left between them. The CDR3 is 12 residues long.

The chain links TRBV2 to TRBJ2-3; weak D call: TRBD2 (5 bases). The CDR3 is 14 amino acids. Germline CDR1 reads SNHLY; CDR2 reads FYNNEI. The V end was cut by 2 bases, the J end by 6 bases, with 12 bases between. The CDR3 is CASSERESVDTQYF. The CDR3 DNA reads as TGTGCCAGCAGTGAACGGGAAAGCGTTGATACGCAGTATTTT.

V is TRBV19 and J is TRBJ2-5; no definite D call. The germline V and J ends were trimmed by 3 bases and 3 bases, with 8 bases remaining between them. This CDR3 comprises 13 residues. Germline V CDR1 and CDR2: LNHDA, SQIVND (reference sequence). The CDR3 nucleotides are TGTGCCAGTAGTATTGGCTCAAAAGAGACCCAGTACTTC. Amino acids: CASSIGSKETQYF. Full variable domain (rest looked up from reference TRBV19 and TRBJ2-5): DGGITQSPKYLFRKEGQNVTLSCEQNLNHDAMYWYRQDPGQGLRLIYYSQIVNDFQKGDIAEGYSVSREKKESFPLTVTSAQKNPTAFYLCASSIGSKETQYFGPGTRLLVL.

This chain joins TRBV27 and TRBJ1-4; maybe TRBD1 (6 bases). This CDR3 comprises 16 residues. Germline lookup yields CDR1 MNHEY and CDR2 SMNVEV (reference sequence). V was cut by 3 bases and J by 0 bases, with 11 bases left in between. The CDR3: CASSFDRPATNEKLFF. The CDR3 DNA reads as TGTGCCAGCAGTTTTGACAGGCCCGCAACTAATGAAAAACTGTTTTTT.

This clone occurred once. The rearrangement links TRBV27 to TRBJ2-5; 11 bases line up with TRBD2. The CDR3 has 18 residues. J was trimmed by 4 bases and V by 1 base; bases with no gene match: 11. Germline-derived CDR1 and CDR2 are MNHEY and SMNVEV (reference sequence). The CDR3 DNA reads TGTGCCAGCAGTTTATATCCTCCCGGGACTAGCGGTGGAGAGACCCAGTACTTC. Translated, it gives CASSLYPPGTSGGETQYF.

This sequence joins TRBV6-1 and TRBJ2-7; D is ambiguous. Germline CDR1 and CDR2: MNHNS and SASEGT. The CDR3 runs to 11 residues. V lost 6 bases, J lost 6 bases, and 9 bases lay in between. CDR3 amino acids: CASRAIGEQYF. The CDR3 DNA reads TGTGCCAGCAGGGCTATAGGCGAGCAGTACTTC.

The chain joins TRBV14 to TRBJ2-7, with 9 nucleotides matching TRBD1. The germline V gene has CDR1 SGHDN and CDR2 FVKESK. The CDR3 consists of 17 residues. V lost 1 base and J lost 5; bases outside the gene matches: 12. CDR3 in DNA: TGTGCCAGCAGCCAAGTAGTGGCGGGACAGGGTCGCGACGAGCAGTACTTC. It translates to CASSQVVAGQGRDEQYF.

The chain combines TRBV27 with TRBJ1-2; 8 bases agree with TRBD1. Germline CDR1 and CDR2: MNHEY and SMNVEV (reference sequence). V lost 6 bases, J lost 5 bases, and 11 bases stayed unmatched. The CDR3 covers 15 residues. The CDR3 DNA sequence: TGTGCCAGCAGAGCCACCGGACAGGGTATATATGGCTACACCTTC. It yields the protein CASRATGQGIYGYTF.

The rearrangement uses TRBV7-7 and TRBJ2-2; D assignment may be TRBD1 or TRBD2 (5 bases each). CDR3 size: 10 residues. The V gene's germline CDR1 is SSHAT and CDR2 FNYEAQ (reference sequence). V was cut by 8 bases and J by 7 bases, with 5 bases left in between. CDR3 in amino acids: CASGGGELFF. The CDR3 DNA reads as TGTGCCAGCGGGGGCGGGGAGCTGTTTTTT.

V is TRBV7-2 and J is TRBJ2-5, with TRBD2 matching 15 bases. Trimming removed 5 bases from V and 5 bases from J; junction bases left unmatched: 6. From germline, CDR1 is SGHTA and CDR2 FQGNSA. This CDR3 has 16 amino acids. CDR3 loop: CASSPGLAGGWETQYF. Here the CDR3 DNA reads TGTGCCAGCAGCCCGGGACTAGCGGGAGGTTGGGAGACCCAGTACTTC.

The chain has TRBV28 and TRBJ1-5, with D possibly being TRBD1 (5 bases). Germline V CDR1 and CDR2: MDHEN, SYDVKM. This CDR3 is 16 amino acids long. Trimming stripped 8 bases from V and 0 bases from J, with 17 bases between. Here the CDR3 reads CASDRGNLNSNQPQHF. DNA for the CDR3: TGTGCCAGCGATCGGGGCAACCTTAATAGCAATCAGCCCCAGCATTTT.

The V gene is TRBV5-6, the J gene TRBJ1-2, with unresolved D. Deletions cut 4 bases from V and 8 bases from J, with 12 bases between. This CDR3 is 12 amino acids long. Germline lookup yields CDR1 SGHDT and CDR2 YYEEEE. The CDR3 spells CASSHEQGGYTF. The CDR3 DNA follows: TGTGCCAGCAGCCACGAGCAAGGGGGCTACACCTTC.

This clone was detected a few times. The rearrangement uses TRBV2 and TRBJ2-7; TRBD2 agrees at 9 bases. Germline CDR1 SNHLY, CDR2 FYNNEI. Trimming removed 4 bases from V and 5 bases from J; junction bases left unmatched: 9. The CDR3 sequence is 15 residues long. The CDR3 is CASSVPRGGHDEQYF. CDR3 DNA sequence: TGTGCCAGCAGTGTCCCGCGGGGGGGCCACGACGAGCAGTACTTC.

The chain recombines TRBV2 with TRBJ1-2; 7 positions match TRBD1. CDR1 and CDR2 (germline): SNHLY, FYNNEI. The CDR3 sequence is 12 residues long. J gave up 6 bases and V 5 bases, and 3 bases lay outside the gene matches. The CDR3 is CASSFTGDGYTF. Here the CDR3 DNA reads TGTGCCAGCAGTTTCACAGGGGATGGCTACACCTTC.

This chain joins TRBV5-6 and TRBJ2-7; TRBD2 agrees at 12 bases. V dropped 4 bases and J dropped 3; count of bases not matched to a gene: 5. This CDR3 is built from 15 residues. Germline CDR1 SGHDT, CDR2 YYEEEE. CDR3 sequence: CASSPLAGGVYEQYF. The CDR3 DNA reads as TGTGCCAGCAGCCCTCTAGCGGGAGGGGTCTACGAGCAGTACTTC.

This chain joins TRBV7-3 and TRBJ2-1; TRBD1 matches 9 bases. CDR1 and CDR2 from the germline V gene are SGHTA and FQGTGA. V gave up 4 bases and J gave up 5 bases; unmatched junction bases: 6. This CDR3 has 15 residues. The CDR3 loop reads CASSSPRDRDNEQFF. DNA of the CDR3: TGTGCCAGCAGCTCCCCGCGGGACAGGGACAATGAGCAGTTCTTC.

V and J are TRBV14 and TRBJ2-3; no reliable D call. The CDR3 totals 11 residues. Trimming pared 4 bases from V and 6 bases from J, leaving 5 bases between. Per the germline V gene, CDR1 is SGHDN and CDR2 is FVKESK. The CDR3 nucleotides are TGTGCCAGCAGCCTTGGTGATACGCAGTATTTT. Translating it yields CASSLGDTQYF. The complete variable domain, with remaining parts taken from reference TRBV14 and TRBJ2-3, reads EAGVTQFPSHSVIEKGQTVTLRCDPISGHDNLYWYRRVMGKEIKFLLHFVKESKQDESGMPNNRFLAERTGGTYSTLKVQPAELEDSGVYFCASSLGDTQYFGPGTRLTVL.

The rearrangement joins TRBV5-4 to TRBJ2-7, with a tentative D call TRBD2 (5 bases). Deletions cut 3 bases from V and 5 bases from J, with 9 bases between. The CDR3 extends over 12 amino acids. From germline, CDR1 is SGHNT and CDR2 YYREEE (reference sequence). CDR3 region: CASSSTTNEQYF. The CDR3 DNA reads as TGTGCCAGCAGCTCGACTACTAACGAGCAGTACTTC.

The V and J genes are TRBV6-1 and TRBJ1-2; unclear D gene. Germline CDR1 reads MNHNS; CDR2 reads SASEGT. The CDR3 is 12 amino acids. V was pared by 3 bases and J by 5 bases, with 7 bases between. Here the CDR3 reads CASSDPGYGYTF. CDR3 nucleotides: TGTGCCAGCAGTGATCCGGGATATGGCTACACCTTC.